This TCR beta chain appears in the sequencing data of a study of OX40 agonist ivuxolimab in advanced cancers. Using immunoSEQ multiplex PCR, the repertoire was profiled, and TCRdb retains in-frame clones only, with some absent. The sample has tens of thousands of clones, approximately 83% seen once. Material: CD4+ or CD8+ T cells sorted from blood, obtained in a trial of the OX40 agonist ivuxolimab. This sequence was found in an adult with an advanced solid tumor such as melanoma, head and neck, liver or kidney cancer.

The CDR3, as DNA: TGTGCCAGCAGCCCTCGGACAGGGGAGAGTGAGCAGTTCTTC. This codes for CASSPRTGESEQFF. The V call is TRBV7-6, the J call TRBJ2-1, with 9 nucleotides matching TRBD1. Germline CDR1 and CDR2: SGHVS and FNYEAQ. V lost 5 bases to trimming and J lost 9 bases; unmatched junction nucleotides: 8. The CDR3 length is 14 residues.